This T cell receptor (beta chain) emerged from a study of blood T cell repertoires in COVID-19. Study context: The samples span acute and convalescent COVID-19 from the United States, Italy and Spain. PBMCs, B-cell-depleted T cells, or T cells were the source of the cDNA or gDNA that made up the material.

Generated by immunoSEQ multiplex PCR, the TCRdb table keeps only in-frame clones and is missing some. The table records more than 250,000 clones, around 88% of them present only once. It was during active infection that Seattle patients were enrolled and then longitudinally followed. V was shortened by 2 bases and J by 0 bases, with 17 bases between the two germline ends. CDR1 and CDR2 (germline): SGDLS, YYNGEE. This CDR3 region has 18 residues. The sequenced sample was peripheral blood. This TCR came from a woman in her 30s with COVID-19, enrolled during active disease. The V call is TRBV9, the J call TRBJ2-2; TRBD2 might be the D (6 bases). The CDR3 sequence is CASSVGGIHASNTGELFF. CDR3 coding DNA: TGTGCCAGCAGCGTTGGAGGGATCCACGCCTCGAACACCGGGGAGCTGTTTTTT. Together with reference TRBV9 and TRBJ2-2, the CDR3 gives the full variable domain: DSGVTQTPKHLITATGQRVTLRCSPRSGDLSVYWYQQSLDQGLQFLIQYYNGEERAKGNILERFSAQQFPDLHSELNLSSLELGDSALYFCASSVGGIHASNTGELFFGEGSRLTVL.